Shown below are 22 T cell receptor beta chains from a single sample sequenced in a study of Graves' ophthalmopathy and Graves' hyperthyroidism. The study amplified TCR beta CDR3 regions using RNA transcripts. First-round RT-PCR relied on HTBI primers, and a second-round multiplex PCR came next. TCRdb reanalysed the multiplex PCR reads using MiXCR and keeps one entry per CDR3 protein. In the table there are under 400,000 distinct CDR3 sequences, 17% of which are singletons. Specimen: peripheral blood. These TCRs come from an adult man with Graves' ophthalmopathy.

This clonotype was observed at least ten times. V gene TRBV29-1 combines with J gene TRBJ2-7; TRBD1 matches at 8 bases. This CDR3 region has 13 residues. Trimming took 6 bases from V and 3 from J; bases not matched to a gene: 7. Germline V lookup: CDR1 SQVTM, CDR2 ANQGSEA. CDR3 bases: TGCAGCGTGACGGACAGGGAGTACTACGAGCAGTACTTC. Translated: CSVTDREYYEQYF.

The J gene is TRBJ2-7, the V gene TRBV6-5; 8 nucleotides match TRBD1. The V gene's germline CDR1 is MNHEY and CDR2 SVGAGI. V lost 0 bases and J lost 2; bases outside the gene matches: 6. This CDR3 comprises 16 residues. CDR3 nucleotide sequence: TGTGCCAGCAGTTACTCTTGGGGACAGGAAACCTACGAGCAGTACTTC. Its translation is CASSYSWGQETYEQYF.

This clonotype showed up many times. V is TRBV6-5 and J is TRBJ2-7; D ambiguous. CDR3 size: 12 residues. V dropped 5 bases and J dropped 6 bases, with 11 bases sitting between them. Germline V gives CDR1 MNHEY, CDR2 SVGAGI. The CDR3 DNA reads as TGTGCCAGCAGTCCTCGCCGGACCGAGCAGTACTTC. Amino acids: CASSPRRTEQYF.

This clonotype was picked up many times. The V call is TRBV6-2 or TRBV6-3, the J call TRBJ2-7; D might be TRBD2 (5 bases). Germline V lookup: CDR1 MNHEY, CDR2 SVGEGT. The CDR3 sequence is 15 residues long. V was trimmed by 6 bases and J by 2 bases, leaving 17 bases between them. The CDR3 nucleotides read TGTGCCAGCAGGACTACGGGGAGCGGCGCCTACGAGCAGTACTTC. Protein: CASRTTGSGAYEQYF.

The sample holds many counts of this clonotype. CDR3 sequence: CASSYLPPQGSNQPQHF. DNA of the CDR3: TGTGCCAGCAGTTACCTCCCCCCACAGGGTAGCAATCAGCCCCAGCATTTT. The chain links TRBV6-5 to TRBJ1-5, with a possible D match to TRBD1 (6 bases). Germline CDR1 is MNHEY and CDR2 is SVGAGI. This CDR3 has 17 amino acids. Trimming removed 2 bases at V and 0 bases at J, with 14 bases between.

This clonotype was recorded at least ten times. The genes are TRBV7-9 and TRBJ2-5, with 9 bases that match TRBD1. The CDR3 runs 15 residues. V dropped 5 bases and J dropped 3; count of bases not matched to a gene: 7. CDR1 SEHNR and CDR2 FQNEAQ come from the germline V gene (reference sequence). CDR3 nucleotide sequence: TGTGCCAGCAGCAAGGGGACAGGGTATAAAGAGACCCAGTACTTC. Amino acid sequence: CASSKGTGYKETQYF. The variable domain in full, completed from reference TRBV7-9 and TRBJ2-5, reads DTGVSQNPRHKITKRGQNVTFRCDPISEHNRLYWYRQTLGQGPEFLTYFQNEAQLEKSRLLSDRFSAERPKGSFSTLEIQRTEQGDSAMYLCASSKGTGYKETQYFGPGTRLLVL.

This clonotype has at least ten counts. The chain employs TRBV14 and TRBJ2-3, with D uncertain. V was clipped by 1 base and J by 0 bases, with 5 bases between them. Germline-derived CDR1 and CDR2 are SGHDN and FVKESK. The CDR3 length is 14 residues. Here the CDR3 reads CASSQAESTDTQYF. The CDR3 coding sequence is TGTGCCAGCAGCCAAGCTGAAAGCACAGATACGCAGTATTTT.

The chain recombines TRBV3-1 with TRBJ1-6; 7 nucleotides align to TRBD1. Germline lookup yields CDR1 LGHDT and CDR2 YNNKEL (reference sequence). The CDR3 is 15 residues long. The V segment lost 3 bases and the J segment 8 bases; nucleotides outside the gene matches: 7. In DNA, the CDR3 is TGTGCCAGCAGCCACTCACAGGGGCCGGATTCACCCCTCCACTTT. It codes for CASSHSQGPDSPLHF.

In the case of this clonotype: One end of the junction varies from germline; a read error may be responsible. The CDR3 loop reads CANSFPGRYGYTF. The CDR3 nucleotides are TGTGCCAACAGTTTCCCTGGCCGCTATGGCTACACCTTC. The rearrangement links TRBV28 to TRBJ1-2; no clear D gene. Germline CDR1 is MDHEN and CDR2 is SYDVKM. This CDR3 is 13 amino acids long.

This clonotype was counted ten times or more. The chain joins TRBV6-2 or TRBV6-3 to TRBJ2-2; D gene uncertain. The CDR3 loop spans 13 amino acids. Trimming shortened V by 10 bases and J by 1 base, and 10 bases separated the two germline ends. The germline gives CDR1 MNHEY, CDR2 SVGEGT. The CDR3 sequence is CATRNQNTGELFF. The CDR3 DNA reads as TGTGCCACACGTAATCAGAACACCGGGGAGCTGTTTTTT.

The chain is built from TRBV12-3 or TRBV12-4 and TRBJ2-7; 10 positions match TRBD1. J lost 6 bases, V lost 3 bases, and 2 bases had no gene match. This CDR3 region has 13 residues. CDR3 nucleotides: TGTGCCAGCAGTTTGGACAGGGGGAGCGAGCAGTACTTC. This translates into CASSLDRGSEQYF.

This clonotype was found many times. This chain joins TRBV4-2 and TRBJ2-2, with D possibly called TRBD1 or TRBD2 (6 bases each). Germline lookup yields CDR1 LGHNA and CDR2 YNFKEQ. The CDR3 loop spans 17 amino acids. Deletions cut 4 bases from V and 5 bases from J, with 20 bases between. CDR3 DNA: TGTGCCAGCAGCCTAAGTAGCGGTGGGACACTTACCGGGGAGCTGTTTTTT. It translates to CASSLSSGGTLTGELFF.

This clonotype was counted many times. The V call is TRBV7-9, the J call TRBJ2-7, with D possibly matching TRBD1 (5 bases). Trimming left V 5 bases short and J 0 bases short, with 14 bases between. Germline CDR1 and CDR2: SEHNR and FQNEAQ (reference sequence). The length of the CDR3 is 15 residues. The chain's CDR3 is CASSNTQVASYEQYF. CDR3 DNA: TGTGCCAGCAGCAACACACAGGTCGCCTCCTACGAGCAGTACTTC.

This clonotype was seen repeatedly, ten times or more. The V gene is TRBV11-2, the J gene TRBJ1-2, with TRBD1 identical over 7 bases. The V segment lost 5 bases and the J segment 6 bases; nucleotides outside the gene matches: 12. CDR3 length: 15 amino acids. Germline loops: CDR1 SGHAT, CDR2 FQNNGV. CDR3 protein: CASSGRGRGVNGYTF. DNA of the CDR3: TGTGCCAGCAGCGGACGGGGCAGGGGGGTGAATGGCTACACCTTC.

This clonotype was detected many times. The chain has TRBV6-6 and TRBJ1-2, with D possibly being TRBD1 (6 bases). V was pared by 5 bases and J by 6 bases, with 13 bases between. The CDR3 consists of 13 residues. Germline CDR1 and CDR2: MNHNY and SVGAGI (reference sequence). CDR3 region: CASSPQGIDGYTF. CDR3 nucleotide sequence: TGTGCCAGCAGTCCACAGGGCATCGATGGCTACACCTTC.

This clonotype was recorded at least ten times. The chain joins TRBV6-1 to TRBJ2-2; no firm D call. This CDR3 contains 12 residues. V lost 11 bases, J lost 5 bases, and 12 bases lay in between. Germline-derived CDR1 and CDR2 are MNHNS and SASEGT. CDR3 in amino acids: CAGTKATGELFF. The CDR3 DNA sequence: TGTGCCGGCACCAAAGCTACCGGGGAGCTGTTTTTT.

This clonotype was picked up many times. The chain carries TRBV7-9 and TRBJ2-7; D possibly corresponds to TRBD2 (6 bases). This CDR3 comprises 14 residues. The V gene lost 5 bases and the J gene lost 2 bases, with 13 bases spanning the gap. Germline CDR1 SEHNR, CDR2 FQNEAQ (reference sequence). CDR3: CASSPFERAYEQYF. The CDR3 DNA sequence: TGTGCCAGCAGCCCGTTTGAGCGGGCCTACGAGCAGTACTTC.

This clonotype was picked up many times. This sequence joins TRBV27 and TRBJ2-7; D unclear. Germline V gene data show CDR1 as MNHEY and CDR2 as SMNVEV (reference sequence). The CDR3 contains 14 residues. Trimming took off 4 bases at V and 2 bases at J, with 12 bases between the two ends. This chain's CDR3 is CASSSISPPYEQYF. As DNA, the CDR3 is TGTGCCAGCAGTTCTATTTCCCCCCCCTACGAGCAGTACTTC.

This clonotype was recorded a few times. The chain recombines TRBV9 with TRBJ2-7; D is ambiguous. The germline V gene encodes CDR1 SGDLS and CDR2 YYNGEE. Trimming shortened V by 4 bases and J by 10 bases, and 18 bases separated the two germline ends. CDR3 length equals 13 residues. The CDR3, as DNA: TGTGCCAGCAGCCCCCATCCCACGGCAGGACAGTACTTC. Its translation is CASSPHPTAGQYF.

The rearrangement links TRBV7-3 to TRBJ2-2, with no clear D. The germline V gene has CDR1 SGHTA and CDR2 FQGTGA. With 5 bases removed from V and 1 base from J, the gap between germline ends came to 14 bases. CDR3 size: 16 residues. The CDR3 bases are TGTGCCAGCAGCCCTAGTGGAAACCGGAACACCGGGGAGCTGTTTTTT. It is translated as CASSPSGNRNTGELFF.

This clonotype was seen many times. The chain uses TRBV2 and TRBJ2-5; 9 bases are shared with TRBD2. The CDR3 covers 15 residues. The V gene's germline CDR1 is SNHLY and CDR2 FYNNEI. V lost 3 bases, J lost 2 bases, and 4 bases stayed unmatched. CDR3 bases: TGTGCCAGCAGTGACCAGACTAGCGGTCAAGAGACCCAGTACTTC. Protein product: CASSDQTSGQETQYF.

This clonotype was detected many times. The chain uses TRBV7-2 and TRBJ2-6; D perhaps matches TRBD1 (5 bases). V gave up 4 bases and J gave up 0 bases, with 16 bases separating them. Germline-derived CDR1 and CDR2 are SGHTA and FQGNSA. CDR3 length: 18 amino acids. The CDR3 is CASSSTGRYLSGANVLTF. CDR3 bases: TGTGCCAGCAGCTCTACAGGACGTTACCTCTCTGGGGCCAACGTCCTGACTTTC. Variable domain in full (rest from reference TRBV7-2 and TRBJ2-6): GAGVSQSPSNKVTEKGKDVELRCDPISGHTALYWYRQSLGQGLEFLIYFQGNSAPDKSGLPSDRFSAERTGGSVSTLTIQRTQQEDSAVYLCASSSTGRYLSGANVLTFGAGSRLTVL.